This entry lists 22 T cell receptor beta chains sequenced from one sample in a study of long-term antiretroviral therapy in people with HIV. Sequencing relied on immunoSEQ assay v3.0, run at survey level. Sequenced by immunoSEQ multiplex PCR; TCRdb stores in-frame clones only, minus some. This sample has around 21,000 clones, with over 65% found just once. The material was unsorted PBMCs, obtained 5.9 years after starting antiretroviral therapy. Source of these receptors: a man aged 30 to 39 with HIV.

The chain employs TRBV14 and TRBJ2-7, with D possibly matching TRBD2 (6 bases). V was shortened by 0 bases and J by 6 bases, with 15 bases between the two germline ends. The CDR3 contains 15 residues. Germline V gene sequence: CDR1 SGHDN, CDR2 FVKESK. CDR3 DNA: TGTGCCAGCAGCCAAGAACGGGGGTTACTCCGCGAGCAGTACTTC. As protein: CASSQERGLLREQYF.

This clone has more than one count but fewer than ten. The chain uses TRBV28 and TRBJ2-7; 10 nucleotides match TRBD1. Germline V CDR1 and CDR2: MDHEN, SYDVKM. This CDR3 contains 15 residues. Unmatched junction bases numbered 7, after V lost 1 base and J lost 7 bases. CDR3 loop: CASSLSGTGVSEQYF. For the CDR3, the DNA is TGTGCCAGCAGTTTATCAGGGACAGGGGTGAGTGAGCAGTACTTC.

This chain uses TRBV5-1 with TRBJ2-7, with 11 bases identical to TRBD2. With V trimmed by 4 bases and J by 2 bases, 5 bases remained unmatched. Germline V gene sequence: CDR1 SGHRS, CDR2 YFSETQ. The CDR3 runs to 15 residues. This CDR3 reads CASSGGTSGTYEQYF. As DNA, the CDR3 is TGCGCCAGCAGCGGCGGGACTAGCGGAACCTACGAGCAGTACTTC.

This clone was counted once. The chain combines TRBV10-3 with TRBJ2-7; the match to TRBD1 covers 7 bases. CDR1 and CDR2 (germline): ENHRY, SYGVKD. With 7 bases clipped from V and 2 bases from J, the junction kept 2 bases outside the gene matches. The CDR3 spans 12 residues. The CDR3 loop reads CAIMGTAYEQYF. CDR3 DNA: TGTGCCATCATGGGGACAGCCTACGAGCAGTACTTC.

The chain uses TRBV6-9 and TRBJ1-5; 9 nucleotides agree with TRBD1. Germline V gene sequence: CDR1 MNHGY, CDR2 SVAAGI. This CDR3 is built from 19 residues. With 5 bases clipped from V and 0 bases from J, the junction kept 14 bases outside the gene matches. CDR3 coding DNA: TGTGCCAGCAGTCCAGAACAGGGGGCCTTCCAATATAGCAATCAGCCCCAGCATTTT. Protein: CASSPEQGAFQYSNQPQHF.

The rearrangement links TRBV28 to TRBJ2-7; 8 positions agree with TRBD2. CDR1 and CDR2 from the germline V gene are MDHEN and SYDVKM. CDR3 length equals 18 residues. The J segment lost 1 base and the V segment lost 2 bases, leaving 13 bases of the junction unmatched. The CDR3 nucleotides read TGTGCCAGCAGTTTAAAACCGGGGCGGGGACTAGTTTCCTACGAGCAGTACTTC. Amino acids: CASSLKPGRGLVSYEQYF.

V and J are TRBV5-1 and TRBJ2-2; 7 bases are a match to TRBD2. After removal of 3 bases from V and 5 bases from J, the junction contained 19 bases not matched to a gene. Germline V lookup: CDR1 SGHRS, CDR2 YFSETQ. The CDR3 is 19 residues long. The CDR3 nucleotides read TGCGCCAGCAGCTCCAGGACTAGTCAACGGGGTTTGGCTACCGGGGAGCTGTTTTTT. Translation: CASSSRTSQRGLATGELFF.

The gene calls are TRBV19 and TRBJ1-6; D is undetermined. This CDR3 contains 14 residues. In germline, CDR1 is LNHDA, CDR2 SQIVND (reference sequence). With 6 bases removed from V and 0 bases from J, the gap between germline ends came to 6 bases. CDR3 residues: CASRGSSYNSPLHF. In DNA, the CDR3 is TGTGCCAGTAGGGGGAGCTCCTATAATTCACCCCTCCACTTT. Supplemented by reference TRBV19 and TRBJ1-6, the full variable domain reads DGGITQSPKYLFRKEGQNVTLSCEQNLNHDAMYWYRQDPGQGLRLIYYSQIVNDFQKGDIAEGYSVSREKKESFPLTVTSAQKNPTAFYLCASRGSSYNSPLHFGNGTRLTVT.

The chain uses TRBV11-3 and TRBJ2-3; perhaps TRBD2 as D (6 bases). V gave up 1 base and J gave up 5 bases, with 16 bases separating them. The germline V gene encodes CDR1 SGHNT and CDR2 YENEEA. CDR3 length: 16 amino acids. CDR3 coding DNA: TGTGCCAGCAGCTTAGGGGCGGGGTTTGATGGAGATACGCAGTATTTT. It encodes CASSLGAGFDGDTQYF.

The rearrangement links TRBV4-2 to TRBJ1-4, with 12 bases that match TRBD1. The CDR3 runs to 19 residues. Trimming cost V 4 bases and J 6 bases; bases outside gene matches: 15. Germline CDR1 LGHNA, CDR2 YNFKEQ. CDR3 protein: CASSRGTGTGGDIDEKLFF. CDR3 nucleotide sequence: TGTGCCAGCAGCCGAGGTACCGGGACAGGGGGCGATATTGATGAAAAACTGTTTTTT.

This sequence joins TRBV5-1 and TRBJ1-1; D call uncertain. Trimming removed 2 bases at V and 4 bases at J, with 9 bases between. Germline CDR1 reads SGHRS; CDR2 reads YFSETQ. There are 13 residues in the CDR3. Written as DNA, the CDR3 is TGCGCCAGCAGCTTTGCCATAGGCACTGAAGCTTTCTTT. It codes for CASSFAIGTEAFF. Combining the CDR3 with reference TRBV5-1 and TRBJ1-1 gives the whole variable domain KAGVTQTPRYLIKTRGQQVTLSCSPISGHRSVSWYQQTPGQGLQFLFEYFSETQRNKGNFPGRFSGRQFSNSRSEMNVSTLELGDSALYLCASSFAIGTEAFFGQGTRLTVV.

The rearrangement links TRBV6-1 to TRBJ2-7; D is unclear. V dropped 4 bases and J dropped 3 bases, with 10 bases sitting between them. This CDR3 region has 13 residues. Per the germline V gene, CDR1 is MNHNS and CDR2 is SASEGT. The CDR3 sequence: CASSVVELYEQYF. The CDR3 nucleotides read TGTGCCAGCAGTGTTGTAGAACTCTACGAGCAGTACTTC.

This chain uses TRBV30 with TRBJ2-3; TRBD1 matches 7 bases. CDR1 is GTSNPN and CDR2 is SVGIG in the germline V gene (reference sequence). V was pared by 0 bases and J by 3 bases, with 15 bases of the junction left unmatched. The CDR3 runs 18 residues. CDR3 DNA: TGTGCCTGGAGTGTAAGGTCCCCCAGGGGGAGCCTTACAGATACGCAGTATTTT. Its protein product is CAWSVRSPRGSLTDTQYF.

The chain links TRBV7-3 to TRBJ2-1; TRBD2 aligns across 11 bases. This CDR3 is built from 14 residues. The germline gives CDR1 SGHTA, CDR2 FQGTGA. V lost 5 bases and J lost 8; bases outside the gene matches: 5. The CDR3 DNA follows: TGTGCCAGCAGCCCTCGACTAGCGGGGCATGAGCAGTTCTTC. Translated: CASSPRLAGHEQFF.

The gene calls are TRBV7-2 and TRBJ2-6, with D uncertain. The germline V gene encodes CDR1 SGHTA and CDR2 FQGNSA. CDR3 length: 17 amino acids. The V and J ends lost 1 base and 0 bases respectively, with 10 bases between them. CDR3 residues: CASSLVFKRSGANVLTF. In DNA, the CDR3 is TGTGCCAGCAGCTTAGTGTTTAAGCGCTCTGGGGCCAACGTCCTGACTTTC.

As DNA, the CDR3 is TGTGCCAGCAGACCGGACGGGGGAGCCTCCTACGAGCAGTACTTC. It specifies CASRPDGGASYEQYF. The chain links TRBV28 to TRBJ2-7; weak D call: TRBD2 (6 bases). Trimming left V 6 bases short and J 0 bases short, with 15 bases between. In germline, CDR1 is MDHEN, CDR2 SYDVKM. The CDR3 loop spans 15 amino acids.

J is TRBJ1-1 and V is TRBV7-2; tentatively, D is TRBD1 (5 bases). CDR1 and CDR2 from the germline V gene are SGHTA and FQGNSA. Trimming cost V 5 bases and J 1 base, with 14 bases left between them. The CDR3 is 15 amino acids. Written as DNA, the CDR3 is TGTGCCAGCAGCCTCAGTGGGGCTTCGAACACTGAAGCTTTCTTT. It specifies CASSLSGASNTEAFF.

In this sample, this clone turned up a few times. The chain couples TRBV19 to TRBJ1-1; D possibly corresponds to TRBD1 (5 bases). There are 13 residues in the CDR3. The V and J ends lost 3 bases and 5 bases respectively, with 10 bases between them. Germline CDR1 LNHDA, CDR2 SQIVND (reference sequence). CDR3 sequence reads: CASSMSGVTEAFF. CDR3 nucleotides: TGTGCCAGTAGTATGTCGGGGGTTACTGAAGCTTTCTTT.

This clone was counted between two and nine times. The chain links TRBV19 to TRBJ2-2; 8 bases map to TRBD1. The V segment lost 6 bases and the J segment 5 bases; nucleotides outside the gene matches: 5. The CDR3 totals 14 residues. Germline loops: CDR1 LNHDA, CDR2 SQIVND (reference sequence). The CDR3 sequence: CASRVQGATGELFF. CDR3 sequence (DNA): TGTGCCAGTAGGGTCCAGGGGGCTACCGGGGAGCTGTTTTTT.

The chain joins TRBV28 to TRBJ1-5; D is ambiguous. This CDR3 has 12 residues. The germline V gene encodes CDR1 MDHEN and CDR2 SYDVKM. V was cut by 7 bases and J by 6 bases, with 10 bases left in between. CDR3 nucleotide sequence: TGTGCCAGCAACATTTTTACTCAGCCCCAGCATTTT. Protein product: CASNIFTQPQHF. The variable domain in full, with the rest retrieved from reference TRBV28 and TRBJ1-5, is DVKVTQSSRYLVKRTGEKVFLECVQDMDHENMFWYRQDPGLGLRLIYFSYDVKMKEKGDIPEGYSVSREKKERFSLILESASTNQTSMYLCASNIFTQPQHFGDGTRLSIL.

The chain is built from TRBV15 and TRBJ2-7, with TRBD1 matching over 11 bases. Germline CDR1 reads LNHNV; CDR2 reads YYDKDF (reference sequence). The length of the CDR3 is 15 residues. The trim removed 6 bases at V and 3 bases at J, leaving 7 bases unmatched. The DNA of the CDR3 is TGTGCCACCAGTAAGAGCGGGACAGGGGGCTACGAGCAGTACTTC. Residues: CATSKSGTGGYEQYF.

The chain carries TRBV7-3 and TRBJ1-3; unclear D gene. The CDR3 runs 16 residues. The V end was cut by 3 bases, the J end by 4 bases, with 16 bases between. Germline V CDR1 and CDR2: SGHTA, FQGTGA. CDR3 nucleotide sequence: TGTGCCAGCAGCTTCTTACGAGGGAGCCCCGGAAACACCATATATTTT. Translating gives CASSFLRGSPGNTIYF.